This T cell receptor (beta chain) is from a study of beta chain features in type 1 diabetes. Study-level background: Healthy donors resembled patients in age, gender and cell yields. Sorted cells numbering approximately 110,000,000 were examined across all samples. Study results and limitations: Cells with high TCR expression could be over-represented when cDNA is sequenced. Type 1 diabetes patients had moderately but significantly shorter TCRB CDR3s in all four CD4+ subsets.

This clone was seen more than once but under ten times. The target antigen is unknown. Sequencing targeted expressed TCRB transcripts, as all isolated RNA had been reverse transcribed. Some clones are missing from TCRdb's copy, which holds only in-frame ones; the method was immunoSEQ multiplex PCR. The sample lists roughly 700,000 clones, under 15% occurring once. V was clipped by 4 bases and J by 6 bases; unmatched bases: 6. The CDR3 runs to 15 residues. The germline CDR1 and CDR2 sequences are SGDLS and YYNGEE. A sort by CD45RO/CCR7/CD25/CD127/CD95/CD27 yielded CD4+ naive, central memory, regulatory and stem cell-like memory cells.

The TCR sequence derives from a man aged 18-30 years with type 1 diabetes. The specimen was naive CD4+ T cells from blood. The rearrangement joins TRBV9 to TRBJ1-4; 10 positions agree with TRBD1. CDR3 in amino acids: CASSPTGTGDEKLFF. CDR3 DNA sequence: TGTGCCAGCAGCCCGACCGGGACAGGGGATGAAAAACTGTTTTTT.